This is a list of T cell receptor beta chains from one sample in a study of blood T cell repertoires in COVID-19. The table came from immunoSEQ multiplex PCR; TCRdb's copy has only in-frame clones and leaves some out. Of 250,000 or so clones in the sample, about 79% were seen once. The sequenced sample consisted of peripheral blood. The receptors derive from a man at least 80 years old with acute or convalescent COVID-19. Both conserved end residues are trimmed from each CDR3.

v_gene,CDR3aa
TRBV7-9,ASSPGLAGITDTQY
TRBV5-1,ASSSTGWETQY
TRBV24-1,ATSVFIAGNYGYT
TRBV4-1,ASSQTGTSGIADTQY
TRBV6-5,ASSYSVAGGPREQY
TRBV28,ASSFQDRGNNSPLH
TRBV7-2,ASSSRTGAGNTIY
TRBV10-3,AISELSYEQY
TRBV4-2,ASSPNFAGGYTGELF
TRBV9,ASSVDPGNTGELF
TRBV29-1,SVAPSGRASTDTQY
TRBV5-1,ASSPRVRGANEKLF
TRBV3-1/TRBV3-2,ASSQVLVTDTQY
TRBV11-2,ASSRQGARLAEAF
TRBV19,ASSPRDRWNTEAF
TRBV6-5,ASSYRGTPGEKLF
TRBV6-6,ASSYSRDTQY
TRBV24-1,ATPELWRVPHYNEQF
TRBV29-1,SVAPLGNTIY
TRBV7-9,ASSSGNTIY
TRBV5-5,ASSLGAEVYGYT
TRBV5-1,ASTIAGSNNNEQF
TRBV20-1,SASERAQY
TRBV29-1,SVQHNIQGSEAF
TRBV19,ASSKDSDQPQH
TRBV2,ASQRETGGPTGPPQH
TRBV9,ASSVGGDRGGELF
TRBV6-1,ASSVRTVATTMPGEQY
TRBV28,ASSSNRGLYEQY
TRBV19,ASTTRGFGNTIY
TRBV6-1,ASSDGQGYEQY
TRBV27,ASSLGGSGNTIY
TRBV2,ASSETGLAGAYEQY
TRBV7-9,ASSLAALAGELF
TRBV10-3,VSSGVNTEAF
TRBV9,ASSPRQGANYGYT
TRBV24-1,ATSDNRLLDSYNEQF
TRBV24-1,ATSDPGQGGVYEQY
TRBV9,ASSAGLSTYGYT
TRBV20-1,SALLGSEQY
TRBV7-3,ASSLMVISGRIDEQF
TRBV20-1,SATDRNTIY
TRBV6-5,ASILGGAGADTQY
TRBV19,ASSITGIPNYGYT
TRBV18,ASSPPGQIYEQY
TRBV2,ASKGTGGQPQH
TRBV2,ASILTGSSYEQY
TRBV4-1,ASRPGTGDYTGELF
TRBV10-1,ASSLAGGPRAEQF
TRBV7-6,ASSPFISDISYEQY
TRBV21-1,ASSKPNKAATNEKLF
TRBV19,ASSPPGLGNEKLF
TRBV6-5,ASGQPNQPQH